One sample yielded the 2 T cell receptor beta chains listed below, sequenced in a study of blood T cell repertoires in COVID-19. Method: immunoSEQ multiplex PCR; TCRdb's copy keeps in-frame clones and lacks some. The data show some 80,000 clones, roughly four fifths seen once. The source material was peripheral blood. The receptors come from a woman of 80 years or more with active or convalescent COVID-19.

The genes are TRBV7-8 and TRBJ2-3; D is undetermined. The CDR3 loop spans 12 amino acids. V shed 5 bases and J shed 2 bases, with 5 bases lying between them. The V gene's germline CDR1 is SGHVS and CDR2 FQNEAQ. CDR3 bases: TGTGCCAGCAGCCCCCACACAGATACGCAGTATTTT. Encoded protein: CASSPHTDTQYF.

The chain joins TRBV30 to TRBJ1-3; D remains unclear. Germline V gene sequence: CDR1 GTSNPN, CDR2 SVGIG (reference sequence). V lost 0 bases and J 4 bases, leaving 10 bases between the germline ends. The CDR3 is 14 residues long. The CDR3 coding sequence is TGTGCCTGGAGTGTACGGTCCAGGGGAAACACCATATATTTT. Amino acid sequence: CAWSVRSRGNTIYF.